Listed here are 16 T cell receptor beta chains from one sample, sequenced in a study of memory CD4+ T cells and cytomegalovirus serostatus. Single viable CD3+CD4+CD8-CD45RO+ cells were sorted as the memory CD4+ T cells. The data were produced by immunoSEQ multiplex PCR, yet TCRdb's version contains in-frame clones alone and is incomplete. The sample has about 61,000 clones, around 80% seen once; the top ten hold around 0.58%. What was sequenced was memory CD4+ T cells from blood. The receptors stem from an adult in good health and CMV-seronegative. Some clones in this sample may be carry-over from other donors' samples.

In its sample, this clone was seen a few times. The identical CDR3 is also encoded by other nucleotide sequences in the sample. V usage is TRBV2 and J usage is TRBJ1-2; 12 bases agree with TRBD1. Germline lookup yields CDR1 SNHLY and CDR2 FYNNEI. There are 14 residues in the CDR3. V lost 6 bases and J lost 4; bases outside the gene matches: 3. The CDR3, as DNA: TGTGCCAGCAGGCCGGGACAGGGGGCCTATGGCTACACCTTC. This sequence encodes CASRPGQGAYGYTF.

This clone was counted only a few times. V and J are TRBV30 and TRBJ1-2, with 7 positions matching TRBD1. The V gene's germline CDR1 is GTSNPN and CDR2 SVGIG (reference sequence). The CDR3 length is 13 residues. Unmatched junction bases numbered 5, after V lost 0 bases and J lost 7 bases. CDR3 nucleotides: TGTGCCTGGAGTGTAAAGGGGGCGTCTGGCTACACCTTC. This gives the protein CAWSVKGASGYTF.

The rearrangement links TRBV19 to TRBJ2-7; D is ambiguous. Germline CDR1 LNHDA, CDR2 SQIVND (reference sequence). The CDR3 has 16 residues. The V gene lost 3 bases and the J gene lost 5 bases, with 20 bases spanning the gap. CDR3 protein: CASSILYSGPPDEQYF. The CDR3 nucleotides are TGTGCCAGTAGTATCCTATATTCCGGGCCCCCCGACGAGCAGTACTTC. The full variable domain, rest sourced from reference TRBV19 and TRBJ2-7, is DGGITQSPKYLFRKEGQNVTLSCEQNLNHDAMYWYRQDPGQGLRLIYYSQIVNDFQKGDIAEGYSVSREKKESFPLTVTSAQKNPTAFYLCASSILYSGPPDEQYFGPGTRLTVT.

This CDR3 is CASRPFRLGQGRHEQYF. The CDR3 DNA follows: TGTGCCAGCAGGCCCTTTCGTCTGGGACAGGGTCGGCACGAGCAGTACTTC. This chain links TRBV27 with TRBJ2-7, with 9 bases that match TRBD1. CDR1 and CDR2 (germline): MNHEY, SMNVEV (reference sequence). Trimming cost V 6 bases and J 5 bases; bases outside gene matches: 17. This CDR3 contains 17 residues.

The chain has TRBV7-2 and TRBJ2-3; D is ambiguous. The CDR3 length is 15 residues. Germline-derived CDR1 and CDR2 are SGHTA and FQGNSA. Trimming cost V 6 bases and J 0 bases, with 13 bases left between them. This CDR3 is CASSKGKLSTDTQYF. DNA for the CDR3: TGTGCCAGCAGTAAAGGCAAGCTCAGCACAGATACGCAGTATTTT. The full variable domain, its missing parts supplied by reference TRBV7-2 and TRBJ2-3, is GAGVSQSPSNKVTEKGKDVELRCDPISGHTALYWYRQSLGQGLEFLIYFQGNSAPDKSGLPSDRFSAERTGGSVSTLTIQRTQQEDSAVYLCASSKGKLSTDTQYFGPGTRLTVL.

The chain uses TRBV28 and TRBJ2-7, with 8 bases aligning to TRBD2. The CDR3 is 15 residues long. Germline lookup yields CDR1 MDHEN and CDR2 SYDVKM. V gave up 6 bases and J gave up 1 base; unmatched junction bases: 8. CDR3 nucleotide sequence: TGTGCCAGCAGGGGTAGCGGGATATTTTCCTACGAGCAGTACTTC. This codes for CASRGSGIFSYEQYF.

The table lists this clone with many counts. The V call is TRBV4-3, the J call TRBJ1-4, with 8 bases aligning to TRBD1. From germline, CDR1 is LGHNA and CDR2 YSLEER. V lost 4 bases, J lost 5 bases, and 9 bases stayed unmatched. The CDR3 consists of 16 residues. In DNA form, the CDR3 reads TGCGCCAGCAGCCCTTCTAACAGGGGGGGAAATGAAAAACTGTTTTTT. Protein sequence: CASSPSNRGGNEKLFF.

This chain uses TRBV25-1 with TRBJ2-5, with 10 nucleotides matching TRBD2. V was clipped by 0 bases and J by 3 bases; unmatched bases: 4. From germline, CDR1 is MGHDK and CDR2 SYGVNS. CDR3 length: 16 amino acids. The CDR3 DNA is TGTGCCAGCAGTGAATATAACGGACTAGCGGAAGAGACCCAGTACTTC. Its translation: CASSEYNGLAEETQYF. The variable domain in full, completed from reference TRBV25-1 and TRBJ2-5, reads EADIYQTPRYLVIGTGKKITLECSQTMGHDKMYWYQQDPGMELHLIHYSYGVNSTEKGDLSSESTVSRIRTEHFPLTLESARPSHTSQYLCASSEYNGLAEETQYFGPGTRLLVL.

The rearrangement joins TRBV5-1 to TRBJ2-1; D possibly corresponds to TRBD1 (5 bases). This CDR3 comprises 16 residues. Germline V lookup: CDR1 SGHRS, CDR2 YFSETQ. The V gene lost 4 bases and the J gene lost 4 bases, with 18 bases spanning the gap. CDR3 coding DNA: TGCGCCAGCAGCGCCGGCCTGGGGCAGATATACAATGAGCAGTTCTTC. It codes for CASSAGLGQIYNEQFF.

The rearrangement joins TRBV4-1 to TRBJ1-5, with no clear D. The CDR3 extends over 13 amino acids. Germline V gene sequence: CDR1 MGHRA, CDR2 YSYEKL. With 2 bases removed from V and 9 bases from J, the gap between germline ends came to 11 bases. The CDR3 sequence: CASSQPGFSPQHF. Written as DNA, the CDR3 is TGCGCCAGCAGCCAACCGGGGTTTTCGCCCCAGCATTTT.

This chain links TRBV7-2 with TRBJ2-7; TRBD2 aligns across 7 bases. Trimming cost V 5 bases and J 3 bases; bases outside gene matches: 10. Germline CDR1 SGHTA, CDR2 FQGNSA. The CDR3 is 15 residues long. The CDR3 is CASSLNGAGIYEQYF. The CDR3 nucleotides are TGTGCCAGCAGCCTAAACGGAGCGGGAATCTACGAGCAGTACTTC.

The CDR3 region is CASSLTGYYGYTF. Here the CDR3 DNA reads TGCGCCAGCAGCTTGACAGGGTACTATGGCTACACCTTC. The chain couples TRBV5-1 to TRBJ1-2; maybe TRBD1 (6 bases). The CDR3 loop spans 13 amino acids. V lost 1 base and J 3 bases, leaving 7 bases between the germline ends. Germline loops: CDR1 SGHRS, CDR2 YFSETQ.

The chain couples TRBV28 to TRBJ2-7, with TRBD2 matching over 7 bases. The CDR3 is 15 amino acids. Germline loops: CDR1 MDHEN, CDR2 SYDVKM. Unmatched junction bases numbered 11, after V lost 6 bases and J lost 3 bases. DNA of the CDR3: TGTGCCAGCAGGGCGGTTGGGGGGGGAAGCTACGAGCAGTACTTC. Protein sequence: CASRAVGGGSYEQYF.

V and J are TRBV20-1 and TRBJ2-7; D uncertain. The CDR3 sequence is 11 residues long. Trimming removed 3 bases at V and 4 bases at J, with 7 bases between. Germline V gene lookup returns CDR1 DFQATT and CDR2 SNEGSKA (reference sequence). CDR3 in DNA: TGCAGTGCTAGTCCTGGTTACGAGCAGTACTTC. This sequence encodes CSASPGYEQYF.

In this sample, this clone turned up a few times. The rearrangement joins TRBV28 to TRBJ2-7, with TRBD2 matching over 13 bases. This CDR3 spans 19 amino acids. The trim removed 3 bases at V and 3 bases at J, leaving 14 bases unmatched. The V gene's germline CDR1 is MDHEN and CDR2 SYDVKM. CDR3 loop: CASSLGGWTSGRSRYEQYF. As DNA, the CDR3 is TGTGCCAGCAGTTTGGGAGGATGGACTAGCGGGAGATCCCGCTACGAGCAGTACTTC.

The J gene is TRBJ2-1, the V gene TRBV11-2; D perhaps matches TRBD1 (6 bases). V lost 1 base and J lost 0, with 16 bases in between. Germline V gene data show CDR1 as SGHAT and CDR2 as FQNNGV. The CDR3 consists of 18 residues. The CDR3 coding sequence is TGTGCCAGCAGCTTAGGATATAAGACAGGAACCTCCTACAATGAGCAGTTCTTC. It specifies CASSLGYKTGTSYNEQFF. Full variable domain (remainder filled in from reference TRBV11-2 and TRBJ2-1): EAGVAQSPRYKIIEKRQSVAFWCNPISGHATLYWYQQILGQGPKLLIQFQNNGVVDDSQLPKDRFSAERLKGVDSTLKIQPAKLEDSAVYLCASSLGYKTGTSYNEQFFGPGTRLTVL.